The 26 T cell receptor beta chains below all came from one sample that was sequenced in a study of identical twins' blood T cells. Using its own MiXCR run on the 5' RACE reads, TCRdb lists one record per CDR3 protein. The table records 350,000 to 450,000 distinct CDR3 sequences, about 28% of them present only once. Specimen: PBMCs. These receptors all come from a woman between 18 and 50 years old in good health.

This CDR3 is CASLLSGTANTGELFF. CDR3 sequence (DNA): TGTGCCAGCCTGCTCTCCGGGACAGCGAACACCGGGGAGCTGTTTTTT. The rearrangement joins TRBV27 to TRBJ2-2; 7 bases align to TRBD1. Trimming took 8 bases from V and 0 from J; bases not matched to a gene: 9. Germline V lookup: CDR1 MNHEY, CDR2 SMNVEV (reference sequence). CDR3 length: 16 amino acids.

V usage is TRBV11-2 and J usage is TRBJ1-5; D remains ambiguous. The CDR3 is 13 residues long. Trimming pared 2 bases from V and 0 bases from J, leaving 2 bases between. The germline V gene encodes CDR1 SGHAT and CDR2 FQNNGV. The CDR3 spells CASSLLSNQPQHF. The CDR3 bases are TGTGCCAGCAGCTTACTTAGCAATCAGCCCCAGCATTTT.

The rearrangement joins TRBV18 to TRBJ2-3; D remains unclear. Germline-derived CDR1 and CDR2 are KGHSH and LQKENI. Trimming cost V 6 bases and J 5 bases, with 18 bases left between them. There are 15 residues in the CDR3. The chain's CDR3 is CASSPVGRVGDTQYF. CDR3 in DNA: TGTGCCAGCTCCCCTGTTGGGCGAGTGGGAGATACGCAGTATTTT.

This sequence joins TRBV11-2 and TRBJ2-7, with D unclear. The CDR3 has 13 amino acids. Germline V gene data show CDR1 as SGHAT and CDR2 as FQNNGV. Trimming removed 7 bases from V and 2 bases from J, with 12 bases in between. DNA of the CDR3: TGTGCCAGCACGGACCTTAGAACCTACGAGCAGTACTTC. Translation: CASTDLRTYEQYF.

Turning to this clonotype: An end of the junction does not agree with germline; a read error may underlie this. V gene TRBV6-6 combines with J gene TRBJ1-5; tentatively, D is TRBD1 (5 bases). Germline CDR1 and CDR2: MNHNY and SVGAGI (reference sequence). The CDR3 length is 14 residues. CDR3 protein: CANSYGTGNQPQHF. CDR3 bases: TGTGCCAACAGTTACGGGACGGGCAATCAGCCCCAGCATTTT.

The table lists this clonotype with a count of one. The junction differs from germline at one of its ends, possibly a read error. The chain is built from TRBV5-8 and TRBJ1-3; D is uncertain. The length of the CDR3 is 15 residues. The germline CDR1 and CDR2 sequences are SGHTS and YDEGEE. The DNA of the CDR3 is TGTGTCAGCAGCTTCCTAGGAACCTCTGGAAACACCATATATTTT. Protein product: CVSSFLGTSGNTIYF.

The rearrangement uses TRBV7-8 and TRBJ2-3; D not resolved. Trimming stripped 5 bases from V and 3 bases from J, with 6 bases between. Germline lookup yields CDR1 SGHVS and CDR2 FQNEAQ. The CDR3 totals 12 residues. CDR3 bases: TGTGCCAGCAGCCTCCAAACAGATACGCAGTATTTT. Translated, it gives CASSLQTDTQYF.

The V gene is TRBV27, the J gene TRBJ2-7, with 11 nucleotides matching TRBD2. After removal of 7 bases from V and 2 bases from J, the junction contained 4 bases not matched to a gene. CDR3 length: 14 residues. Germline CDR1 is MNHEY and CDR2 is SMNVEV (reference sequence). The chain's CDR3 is CASKLAGATYEQYF. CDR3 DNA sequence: TGTGCCAGCAAACTAGCGGGAGCGACCTACGAGCAGTACTTC.

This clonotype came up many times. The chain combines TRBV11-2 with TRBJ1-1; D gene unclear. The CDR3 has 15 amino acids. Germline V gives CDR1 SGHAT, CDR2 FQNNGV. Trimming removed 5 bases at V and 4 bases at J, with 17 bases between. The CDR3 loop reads CASSTRTGYTTEAFF. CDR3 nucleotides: TGTGCCAGCAGCACCCGGACGGGGTATACCACTGAAGCTTTCTTT.

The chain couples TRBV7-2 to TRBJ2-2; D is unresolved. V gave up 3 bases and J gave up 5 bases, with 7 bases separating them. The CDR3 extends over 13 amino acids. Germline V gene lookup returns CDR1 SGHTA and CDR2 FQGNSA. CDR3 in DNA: TGTGCCAGCAGCTTCCAGCGAACCGGGGAGCTGTTTTTT. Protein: CASSFQRTGELFF.

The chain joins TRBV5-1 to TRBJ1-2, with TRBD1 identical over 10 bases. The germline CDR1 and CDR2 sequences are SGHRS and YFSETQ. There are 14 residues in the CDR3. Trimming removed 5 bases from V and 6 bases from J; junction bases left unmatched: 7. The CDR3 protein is CASRLDRGLHGYTF. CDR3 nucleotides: TGCGCCAGCAGGTTAGACAGGGGGCTCCATGGCTACACCTTC.

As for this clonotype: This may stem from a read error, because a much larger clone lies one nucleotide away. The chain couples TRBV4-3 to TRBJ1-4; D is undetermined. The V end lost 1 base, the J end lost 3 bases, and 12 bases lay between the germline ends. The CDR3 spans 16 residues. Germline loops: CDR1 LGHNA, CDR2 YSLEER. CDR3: CASSQGWHYSNEKLFF. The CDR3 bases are TGCGCCAGCAGCCAAGGCTGGCATTATTCTAATGAAAAACTGTTTTTT.

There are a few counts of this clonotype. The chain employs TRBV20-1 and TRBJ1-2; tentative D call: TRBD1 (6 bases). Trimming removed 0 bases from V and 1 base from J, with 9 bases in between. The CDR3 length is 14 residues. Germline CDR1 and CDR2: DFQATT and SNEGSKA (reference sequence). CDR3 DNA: TGCAGTGCTAGAGATAGGACAGTTAACTATGGCTACACCTTC. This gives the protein CSARDRTVNYGYTF.

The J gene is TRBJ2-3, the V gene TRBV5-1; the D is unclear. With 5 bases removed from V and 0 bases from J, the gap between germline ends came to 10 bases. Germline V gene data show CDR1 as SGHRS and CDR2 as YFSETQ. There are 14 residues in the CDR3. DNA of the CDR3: TGCGCCAGCAGACCCGGTCCTAGCACAGATACGCAGTATTTT. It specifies CASRPGPSTDTQYF.

This CDR3 is CASSDVPGTIQNEQYF. The CDR3 DNA is TGCGCCAGCAGCGACGTTCCAGGGACAATCCAAAACGAGCAGTACTTC. The V gene is TRBV5-1, the J gene TRBJ2-7; possibly TRBD1 for D (6 bases). Trimming pared 4 bases from V and 5 bases from J, leaving 22 bases between. Per germline, CDR1 SGHRS and CDR2 YFSETQ. This CDR3 contains 16 residues.

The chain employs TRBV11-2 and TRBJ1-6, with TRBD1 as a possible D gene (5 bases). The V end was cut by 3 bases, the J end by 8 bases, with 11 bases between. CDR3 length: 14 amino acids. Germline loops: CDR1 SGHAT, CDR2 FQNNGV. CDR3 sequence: CASSFGIGDSPLHF. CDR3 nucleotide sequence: TGTGCCAGCAGCTTCGGGATAGGGGATTCACCCCTCCACTTT.

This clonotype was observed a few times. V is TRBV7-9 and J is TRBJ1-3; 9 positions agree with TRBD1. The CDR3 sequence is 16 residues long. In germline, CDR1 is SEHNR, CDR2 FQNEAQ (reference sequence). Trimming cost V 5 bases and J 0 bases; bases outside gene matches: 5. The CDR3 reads CASSDRGTSSGNTIYF. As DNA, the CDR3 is TGTGCCAGCAGCGACAGGGGGACTAGCTCTGGAAACACCATATATTTT.

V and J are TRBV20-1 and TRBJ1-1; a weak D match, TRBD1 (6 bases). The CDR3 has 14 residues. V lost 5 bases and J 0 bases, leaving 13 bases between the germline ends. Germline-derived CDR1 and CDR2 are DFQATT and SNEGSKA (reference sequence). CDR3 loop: CSAPGHYMNTEAFF. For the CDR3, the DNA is TGCAGTGCTCCGGGACACTACATGAACACTGAAGCTTTCTTT.

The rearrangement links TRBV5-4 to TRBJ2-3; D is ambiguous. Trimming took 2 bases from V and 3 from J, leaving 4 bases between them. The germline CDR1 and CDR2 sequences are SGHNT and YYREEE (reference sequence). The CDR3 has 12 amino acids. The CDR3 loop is CASSFETDTQYF. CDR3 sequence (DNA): TGTGCCAGCAGCTTCGAAACAGATACGCAGTATTTT.

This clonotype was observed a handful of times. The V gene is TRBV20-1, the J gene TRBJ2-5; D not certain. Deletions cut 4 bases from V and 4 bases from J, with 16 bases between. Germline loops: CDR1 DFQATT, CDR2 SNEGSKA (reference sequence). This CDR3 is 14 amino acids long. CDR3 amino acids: CSANTGPRPETQYF. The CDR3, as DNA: TGCAGTGCTAATACCGGGCCCCGCCCAGAGACCCAGTACTTC.

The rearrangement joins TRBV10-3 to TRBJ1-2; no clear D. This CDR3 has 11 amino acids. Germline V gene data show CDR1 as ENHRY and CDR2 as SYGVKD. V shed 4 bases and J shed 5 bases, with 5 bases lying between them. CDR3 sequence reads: CAISGRYGYTF. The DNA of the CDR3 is TGTGCCATCAGTGGACGGTATGGCTACACCTTC.

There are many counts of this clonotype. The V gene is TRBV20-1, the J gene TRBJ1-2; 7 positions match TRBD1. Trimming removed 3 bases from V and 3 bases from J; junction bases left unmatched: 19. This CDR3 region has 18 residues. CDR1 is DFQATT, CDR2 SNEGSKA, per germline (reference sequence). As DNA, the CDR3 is TGCAGTGCTAGTTTCCGTCGGTACGAAGACAGGGTTCACTATGGCTACACCTTC. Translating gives CSASFRRYEDRVHYGYTF.

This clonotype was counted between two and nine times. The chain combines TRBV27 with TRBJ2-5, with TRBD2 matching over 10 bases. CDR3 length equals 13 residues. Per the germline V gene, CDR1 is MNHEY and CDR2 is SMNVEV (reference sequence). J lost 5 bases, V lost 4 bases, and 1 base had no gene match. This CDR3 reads CASSSGLAETQYF. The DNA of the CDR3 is TGTGCCAGCAGTTCGGGACTAGCGGAGACCCAGTACTTC.

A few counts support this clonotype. The CDR3: CASSRGFTQSYNEQFF. The CDR3 DNA follows: TGCGCCAGCAGCCGCGGCTTCACACAATCCTACAATGAGCAGTTCTTC. The rearrangement links TRBV4-3 to TRBJ2-1; D not certain. The ends were cut back, 4 bases at V and 1 base at J, with 14 bases in the middle. The CDR3 has 16 amino acids. In germline, CDR1 is LGHNA, CDR2 YSLEER.

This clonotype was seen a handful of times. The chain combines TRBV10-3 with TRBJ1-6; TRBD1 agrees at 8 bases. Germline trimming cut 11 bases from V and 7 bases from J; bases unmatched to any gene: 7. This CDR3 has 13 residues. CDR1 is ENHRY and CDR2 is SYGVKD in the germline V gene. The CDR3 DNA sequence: TGTGCCCTGGGACAGGAGGTCAATTCACCCCTCCACTTT. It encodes CALGQEVNSPLHF.

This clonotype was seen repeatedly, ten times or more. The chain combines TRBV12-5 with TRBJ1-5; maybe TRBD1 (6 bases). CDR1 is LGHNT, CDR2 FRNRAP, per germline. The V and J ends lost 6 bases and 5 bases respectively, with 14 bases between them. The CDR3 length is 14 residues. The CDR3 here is CASGLRDIDQPQHF. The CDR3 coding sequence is TGTGCTAGTGGCCTTCGGGACATCGATCAGCCCCAGCATTTT.